This record concerns one T cell receptor (beta chain) sequence. The target antigen is unknown. The sample is drawn from a study of OX40 agonist ivuxolimab in advanced cancers. Overall study findings and caveats: On average, a greater number of expanded clones characterised CD8+ T cells relative to CD4+. Some of the lowest clonal expansion was seen in partial responders at 0.1-3.0 mg/kg.

Assay: immunoSEQ multiplex PCR; the TCRdb copy retains only in-frame clones and omits some. Of 30,000 to 45,000 clones in the sample, around 86% were seen once. CDR3 size: 13 residues. Germline lookup yields CDR1 SGHDN and CDR2 FVKESK. V lost 1 base to trimming and J lost 4 bases, with 6 bases between them. The chain has TRBV14 and TRBJ2-3; D not certain. This sample comprised CD4+ or CD8+ T cells sorted from blood, obtained in a trial of the OX40 agonist ivuxolimab. This TCR was recovered from an adult with an advanced solid tumor such as melanoma, head and neck, liver or kidney cancer. In nucleotides, the CDR3 is TGTGCCAGCAGCCAAGGACCTGCAGATACGCAGTATTTT. It encodes CASSQGPADTQYF. Filled out from reference TRBV14 and TRBJ2-3, the complete variable domain reads EAGVTQFPSHSVIEKGQTVTLRCDPISGHDNLYWYRRVMGKEIKFLLHFVKESKQDESGMPNNRFLAERTGGTYSTLKVQPAELEDSGVYFCASSQGPADTQYFGPGTRLTVL.